This record concerns one T cell receptor beta chain sequence. The source of the sample is a study of T cell changes during pregnancy in multiple sclerosis. CDR3 length equals 15 residues. Germline values: CDR1 LNHDA, CDR2 SQIVND (reference sequence). V lost 5 bases and J lost 6, with 17 bases in between. The table came from immunoSEQ multiplex PCR; TCRdb's copy has only in-frame clones and leaves some out. The sample carries around 88,000 clones, under 95% recorded once. The source is a female donor in good health, enrolled as a control in a pregnancy study. V gene TRBV19 combines with J gene TRBJ2-1; D perhaps matches TRBD1 (6 bases). Sample: peripheral blood, taken after pregnancy. CDR3 DNA: TGTGCCAGTAGTTCTCACAGGGTACCGGGCAATGAGCAGTTCTTC. Amino acids: CASSSHRVPGNEQFF. Complete variable domain (other parts from reference TRBV19 and TRBJ2-1): DGGITQSPKYLFRKEGQNVTLSCEQNLNHDAMYWYRQDPGQGLRLIYYSQIVNDFQKGDIAEGYSVSREKKESFPLTVTSAQKNPTAFYLCASSSHRVPGNEQFFGPGTRLTVL.